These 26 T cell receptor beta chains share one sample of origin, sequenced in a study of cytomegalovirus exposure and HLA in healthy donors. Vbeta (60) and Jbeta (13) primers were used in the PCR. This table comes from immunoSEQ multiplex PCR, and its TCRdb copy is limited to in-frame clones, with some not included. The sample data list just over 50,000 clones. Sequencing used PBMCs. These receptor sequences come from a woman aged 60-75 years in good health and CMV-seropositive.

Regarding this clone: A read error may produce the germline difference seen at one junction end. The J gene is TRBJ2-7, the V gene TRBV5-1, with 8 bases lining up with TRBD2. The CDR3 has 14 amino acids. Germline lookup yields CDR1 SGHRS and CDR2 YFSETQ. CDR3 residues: CASSWTSKSDEQSF. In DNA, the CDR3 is TGCGCCAGCAGCTGGACTAGCAAGAGCGACGAGCAGTCCTTC.

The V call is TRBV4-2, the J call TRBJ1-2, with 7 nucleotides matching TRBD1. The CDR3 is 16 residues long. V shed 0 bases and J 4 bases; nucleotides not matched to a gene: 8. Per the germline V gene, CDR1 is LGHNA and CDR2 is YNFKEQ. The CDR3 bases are TGTGCCAGCAGCCAAGATCTTACAGGGGCAGGCTATGGCTACACCTTC. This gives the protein CASSQDLTGAGYGYTF.

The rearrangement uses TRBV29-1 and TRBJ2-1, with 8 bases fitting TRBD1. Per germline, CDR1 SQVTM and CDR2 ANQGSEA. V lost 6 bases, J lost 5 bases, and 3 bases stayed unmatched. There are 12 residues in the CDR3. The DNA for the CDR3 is TGCAGCGTGGGGACAGGCGACAATGAGCAGTTCTTC. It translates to CSVGTGDNEQFF.

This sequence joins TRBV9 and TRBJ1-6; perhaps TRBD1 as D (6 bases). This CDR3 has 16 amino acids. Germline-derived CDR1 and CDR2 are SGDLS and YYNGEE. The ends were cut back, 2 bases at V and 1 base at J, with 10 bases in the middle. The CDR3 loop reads CASSVGGPSYNSPLHF. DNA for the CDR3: TGTGCCAGCAGCGTCGGGGGGCCTTCCTATAATTCACCCCTCCACTTT.

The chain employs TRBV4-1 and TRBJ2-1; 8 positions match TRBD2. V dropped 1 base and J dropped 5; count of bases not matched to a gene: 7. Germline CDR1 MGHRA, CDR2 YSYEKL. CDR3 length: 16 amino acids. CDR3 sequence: CASSQVVLAVDNEQFF. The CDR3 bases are TGCGCCAGCAGCCAAGTAGTACTAGCGGTGGACAATGAGCAGTTCTTC.

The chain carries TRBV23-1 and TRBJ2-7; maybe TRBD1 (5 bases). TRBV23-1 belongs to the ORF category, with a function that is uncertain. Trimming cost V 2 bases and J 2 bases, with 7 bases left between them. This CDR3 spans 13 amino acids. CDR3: CASSQPRAYEQYF. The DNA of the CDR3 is TGCGCCAGCAGTCAACCCAGGGCCTACGAGCAGTACTTC.

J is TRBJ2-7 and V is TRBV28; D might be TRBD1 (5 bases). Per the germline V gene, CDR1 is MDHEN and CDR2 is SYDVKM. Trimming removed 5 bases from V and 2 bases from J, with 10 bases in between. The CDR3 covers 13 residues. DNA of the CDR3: TGTGCCAGCAGTCCACCCAGGGCCTACGAGCAGTACTTC. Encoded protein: CASSPPRAYEQYF.

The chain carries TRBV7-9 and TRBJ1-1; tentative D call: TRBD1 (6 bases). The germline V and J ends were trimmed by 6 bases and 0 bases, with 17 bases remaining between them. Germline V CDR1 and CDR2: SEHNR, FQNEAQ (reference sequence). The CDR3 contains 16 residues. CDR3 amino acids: CASSVQGTVMNTEAFF. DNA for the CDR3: TGTGCCAGCAGTGTACAGGGTACCGTAATGAACACTGAAGCTTTCTTT.

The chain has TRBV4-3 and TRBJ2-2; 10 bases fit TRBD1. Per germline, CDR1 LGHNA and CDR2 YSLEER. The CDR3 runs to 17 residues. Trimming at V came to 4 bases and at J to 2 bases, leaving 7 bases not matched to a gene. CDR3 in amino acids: CASSRRTGGDNTGELFF. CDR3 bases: TGCGCCAGCAGCCGCCGGACAGGGGGGGACAACACCGGGGAGCTGTTTTTT.

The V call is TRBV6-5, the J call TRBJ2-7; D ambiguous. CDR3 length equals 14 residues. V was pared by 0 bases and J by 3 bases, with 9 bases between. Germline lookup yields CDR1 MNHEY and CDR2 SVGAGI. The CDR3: CASSYSGRVYEQYF. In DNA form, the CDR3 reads TGTGCCAGCAGTTACTCGGGCAGAGTCTACGAGCAGTACTTC.

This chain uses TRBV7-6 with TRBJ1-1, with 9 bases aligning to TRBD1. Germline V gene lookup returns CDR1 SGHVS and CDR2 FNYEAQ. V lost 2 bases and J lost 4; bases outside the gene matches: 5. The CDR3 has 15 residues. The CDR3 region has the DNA TGTGCCAGCAGCTTAACAGGGGGCTCGACCACTGAAGCTTTCTTT. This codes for CASSLTGGSTTEAFF.

The CDR3 loop reads CASSLELRGETQYF. In nucleotides, the CDR3 is TGTGCCAGCAGCTTAGAGTTAAGGGGAGAGACCCAGTACTTC. J is TRBJ2-5 and V is TRBV11-2; D possibly corresponds to TRBD1 (5 bases). V lost 0 bases and J lost 4, with 9 bases in between. Germline V gene data show CDR1 as SGHAT and CDR2 as FQNNGV. The CDR3 runs 14 residues.

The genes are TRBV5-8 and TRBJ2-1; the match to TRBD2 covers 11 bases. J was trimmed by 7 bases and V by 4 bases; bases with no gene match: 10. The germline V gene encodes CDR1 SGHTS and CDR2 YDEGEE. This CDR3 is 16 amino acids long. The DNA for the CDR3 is TGTGCCAGCAGCCTACGACTAGCGGGGTCAAGGAATGAGCAGTTCTTC. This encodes CASSLRLAGSRNEQFF.

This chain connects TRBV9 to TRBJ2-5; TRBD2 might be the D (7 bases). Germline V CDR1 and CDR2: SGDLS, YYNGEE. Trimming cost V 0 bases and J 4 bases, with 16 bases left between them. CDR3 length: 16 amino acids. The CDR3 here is CASSVANGGGAETQYF. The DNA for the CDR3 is TGTGCCAGCAGCGTAGCCAATGGGGGGGGCGCAGAGACCCAGTACTTC.

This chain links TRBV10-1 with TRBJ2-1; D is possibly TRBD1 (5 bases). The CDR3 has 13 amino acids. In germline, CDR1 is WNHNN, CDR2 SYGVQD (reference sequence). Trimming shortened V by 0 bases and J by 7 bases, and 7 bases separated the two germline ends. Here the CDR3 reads CASSESGVNEQFF. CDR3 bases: TGCGCCAGCAGTGAGTCAGGGGTTAATGAGCAGTTCTTC.

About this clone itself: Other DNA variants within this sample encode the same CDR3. The CDR3 here is CASTRGQGEAFF. The CDR3 nucleotides are TGTGCCAGCACCAGGGGGCAGGGAGAAGCTTTCTTT. The rearrangement uses TRBV25-1 and TRBJ1-1, with 8 positions matching TRBD1. J was trimmed by 8 bases and V by 7 bases; bases with no gene match: 6. Germline-derived CDR1 and CDR2 are MGHDK and SYGVNS. The length of the CDR3 is 12 residues.

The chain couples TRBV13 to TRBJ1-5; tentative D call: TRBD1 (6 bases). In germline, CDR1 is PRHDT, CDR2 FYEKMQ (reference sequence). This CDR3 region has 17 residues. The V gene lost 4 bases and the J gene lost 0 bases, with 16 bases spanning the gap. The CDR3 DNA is TGTGCCAGCAGCTCTAGGACAGAAGGATATAGCAATCAGCCCCAGCATTTT. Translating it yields CASSSRTEGYSNQPQHF.

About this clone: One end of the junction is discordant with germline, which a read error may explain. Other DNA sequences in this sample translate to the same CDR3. In DNA form, the CDR3 reads TGTGCCAGCAGTTTGGAGACAGGAATGGGTTCACCCCTACACTTT. Translated: CASSLETGMGSPLHF. J is TRBJ1-6 and V is TRBV27; a possible D gene is TRBD1 (6 bases). The CDR3 is 15 amino acids. Germline assignment: CDR1 MNHEY and CDR2 SMNVEV (reference sequence).

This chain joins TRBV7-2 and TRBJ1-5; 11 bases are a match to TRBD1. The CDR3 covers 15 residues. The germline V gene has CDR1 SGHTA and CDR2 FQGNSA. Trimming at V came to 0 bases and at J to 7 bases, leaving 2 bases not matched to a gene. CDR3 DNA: TGTGCCAGCAGCTTAGCACGGACAGGGGGCCAGCCCCAGCATTTT. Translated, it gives CASSLARTGGQPQHF.

Here the CDR3 reads CASSAGTGSNQPQHF. The CDR3 DNA follows: TGTGCCAGCAGTGCCGGGACAGGGAGCAATCAGCCCCAGCATTTT. J is TRBJ1-5 and V is TRBV27; TRBD1 agrees at 9 bases. The germline V gene encodes CDR1 MNHEY and CDR2 SMNVEV (reference sequence). V dropped 5 bases and J dropped 1; count of bases not matched to a gene: 3. CDR3 length: 15 amino acids.

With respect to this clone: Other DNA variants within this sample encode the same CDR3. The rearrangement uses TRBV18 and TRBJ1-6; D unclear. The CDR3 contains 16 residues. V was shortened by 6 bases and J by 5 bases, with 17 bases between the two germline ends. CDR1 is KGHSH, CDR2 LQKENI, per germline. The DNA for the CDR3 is TGTGCCAGCTCCGACCTCGCTGGGCGGGATAATTCACCCCTCCACTTT. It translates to CASSDLAGRDNSPLHF.

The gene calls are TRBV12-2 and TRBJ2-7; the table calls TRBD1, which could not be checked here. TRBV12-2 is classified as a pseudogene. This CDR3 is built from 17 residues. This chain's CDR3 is CASRSSRPGQGADEQYF. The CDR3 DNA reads TGTGCAAGTCGCTCATCACGCCCCGGACAGGGGGCCGACGAGCAGTACTTC.

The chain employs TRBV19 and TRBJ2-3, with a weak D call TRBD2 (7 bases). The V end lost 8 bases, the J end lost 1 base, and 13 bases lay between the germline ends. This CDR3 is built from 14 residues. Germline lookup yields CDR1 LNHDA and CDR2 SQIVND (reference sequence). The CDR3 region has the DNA TGTGCCAGTGCTGGGGGGGCCGGCACAGATACGCAGTATTTT. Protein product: CASAGGAGTDTQYF.

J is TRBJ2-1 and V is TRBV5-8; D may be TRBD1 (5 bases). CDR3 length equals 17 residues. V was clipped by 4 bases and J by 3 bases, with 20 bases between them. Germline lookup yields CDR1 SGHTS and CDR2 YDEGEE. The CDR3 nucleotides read TGTGCCAGCAGCCCCACCCGACAGAGCCAACTCTACAATGAGCAGTTCTTC. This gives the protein CASSPTRQSQLYNEQFF.

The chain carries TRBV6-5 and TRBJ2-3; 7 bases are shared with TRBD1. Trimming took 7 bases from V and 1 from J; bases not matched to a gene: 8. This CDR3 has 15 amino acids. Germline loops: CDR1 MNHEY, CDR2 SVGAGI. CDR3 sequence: CASTDSGTGTDTQYF. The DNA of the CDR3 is TGTGCCAGCACAGACTCCGGGACAGGCACAGATACGCAGTATTTT.

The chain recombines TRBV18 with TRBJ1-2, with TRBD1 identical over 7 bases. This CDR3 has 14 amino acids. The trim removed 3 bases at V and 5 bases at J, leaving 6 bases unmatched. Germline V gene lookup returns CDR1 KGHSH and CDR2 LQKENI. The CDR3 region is CASSPQQGRYGYTF. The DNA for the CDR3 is TGTGCCAGCTCACCGCAACAGGGGAGGTATGGCTACACCTTC.